A selection of T cell receptor beta chains follows, all from one sample in a study of CD8+ T cells in alopecia areata. Measured with immunoSEQ multiplex PCR; TCRdb has only the in-frame clones, and not every one. The table includes 180,000 or so clones, roughly 46% detected once. The sequencing used CD8+ T cells sorted from blood, collected around week 53, from a patient treated with tofacitinib. The receptors come from a human donor with alopecia areata. CDR3s include the opening cysteine and the closing phenylalanine or tryptophan. The order of the fields is J gene, V gene, CDR3 length, clone size, D gene, CDR3 protein, CDR3 DNA. The D gene is left open where the match is weak. Clone size, where shown, is once, few, many, or a class for clones that have expanded.

TRBJ1-6 TRBV6-5 16 NA TRBD1 CASSYFIQTGDSPLHF TGTGCCAGCAGTTACTTTATACAAACAGGGGACTCACCCCTCCACTTT
TRBJ2-2 TRBV9 13 NA NA CASSVTNTGELFF TGTGCCAGCAGCGTTACTAACACCGGGGAGCTGTTTTTT
TRBJ2-7 TRBV30 14 NA NA CAWSRLNRAYEQYF TGTGCCTGGAGCCGACTCAACAGGGCCTACGAGCAGTACTTC
TRBJ1-1 TRBV7-9 15 NA NA CASSGPQGPNTEAFF TGTGCCAGCAGCGGTCCACAGGGTCCGAACACTGAAGCTTTCTTT
TRBJ2-1 TRBV7-9 17 NA TRBD2 CASSFLAGGMTYNEQFF TGTGCCAGCAGCTTTCTAGCGGGGGGGATGACCTACAATGAGCAGTTCTTC
TRBJ1-2 TRBV9 15 NA NA CASSNQGGTNYGYTF TGTGCCAGCAGCAATCAAGGGGGGACGAACTATGGCTACACCTTC
TRBJ1-1 TRBV28 15 NA NA CASSPWGTMNTEAFF TGTGCCAGCAGTCCCTGGGGGACAATGAACACTGAAGCTTTCTTT
TRBJ1-6 TRBV7-2 15 NA NA CASSLGYGSPSPLHF TGTGCCAGCAGCTTAGGATACGGGTCTCCGTCTCCCCTCCACTTT
TRBJ1-6 TRBV11-1 15 NA TRBD1 CASSPRAGGASPLHF TGTGCCAGCAGCCCGAGGGCAGGGGGCGCCTCACCCCTCCACTTT
TRBJ2-3 TRBV27 15 NA NA CASSFGVRTTDTQYF TGTGCCAGCAGTTTCGGCGTAAGGACAACAGATACGCAGTATTTT
TRBJ2-1 TRBV10-3 14 few TRBD1 CAIRAQGTYNEQFF TGTGCCATCAGGGCACAGGGGACCTACAATGAGCAGTTCTTC
TRBJ1-1 TRBV27 14 NA NA CASRPLGLNTEAFF TGTGCCAGCAGACCCCTCGGATTGAACACTGAAGCTTTCTTT
TRBJ2-7 TRBV6-5 13 once NA CASSSWGPYEQYF TGTGCCAGCAGTTCGTGGGGGCCATACGAGCAGTACTTC
TRBJ2-4 TRBV5-6 13 NA NA CASSLDPGNIQYF TGTGCCAGCAGCCTAGACCCGGGGAACATTCAGTACTTC
TRBJ2-7 TRBV5-4 12 NA NA CASSLVGYEQYF TGTGCCAGCAGCTTGGTCGGCTACGAGCAGTACTTC
TRBJ2-3 TRBV7-8 19 NA TRBD2 CASSYPLAGGHTSTDTQYF TGTGCCAGCAGCTACCCGCTAGCGGGGGGTCATACAAGCACAGATACGCAGTATTTT
TRBJ2-1 TRBV15 16 NA TRBD2 CATSSKSERGNNEQFF TGTGCCACCAGCAGTAAGAGCGAGCGGGGAAACAATGAGCAGTTCTTC
TRBJ2-5 TRBV29-1 15 NA TRBD2 CSASDLAGGLETQYF TGCAGCGCTTCGGACCTAGCGGGGGGGCTGGAGACCCAGTACTTC
TRBJ2-7 TRBV29-1 14 few TRBD2 CSVELAGLTYEQYF TGCAGCGTTGAGCTAGCGGGGCTCACCTACGAGCAGTACTTC
TRBJ2-1 TRBV5-1 15 NA TRBD2 CASKTSGGAYNEQFF TGCGCCAGCAAAACCAGCGGGGGGGCCTACAATGAGCAGTTCTTC
TRBJ2-1 TRBV7-8 14 few NA CATNSLTGYNEQFF TGTGCCACCAATTCCCTGACTGGCTACAATGAGCAGTTCTTC